The 8 T cell receptor beta chains listed next were all sequenced from one sample in a study of blood T cell repertoires in COVID-19. Some clones are missing from TCRdb's copy, which holds only in-frame ones; the method was immunoSEQ multiplex PCR. The data hold about 120,000 clones, with approximately 86% observed a single time. Sample: peripheral blood. All receptors come from a woman between 45 and 65 years old with active or convalescent COVID-19.

This chain uses TRBV7-2 with TRBJ2-2; no reliable D call. Germline-derived CDR1 and CDR2 are SGHTA and FQGNSA. Trimming removed 1 base from V and 6 bases from J, with 6 bases in between. The CDR3 totals 13 residues. The CDR3 loop is CASSLVPAGELFF. CDR3 nucleotide sequence: TGTGCCAGCAGCTTAGTTCCGGCCGGGGAGCTGTTTTTT.

The chain is built from TRBV28 and TRBJ1-5; 8 bases are a match to TRBD1. The J segment lost 3 bases and the V segment lost 8 bases, leaving 3 bases of the junction unmatched. Germline V gene data show CDR1 as MDHEN and CDR2 as SYDVKM. The CDR3 length is 13 residues. CDR3 region: CASGTGLNQPQHF. The CDR3 DNA is TGTGCCAGCGGGACAGGCCTCAATCAGCCCCAGCATTTT.

The chain joins TRBV6-2 or TRBV6-3 to TRBJ2-1, with D possibly TRBD2 on 6 matching bases. The V end was cut by 5 bases, the J end by 0 bases, with 11 bases between. The germline V gene encodes CDR1 MNHEY and CDR2 SVGEGT. The CDR3 is made up of 15 amino acids. The CDR3 protein is CASSNDGGSYNEQFF. The CDR3, as DNA: TGTGCCAGCAGTAACGACGGGGGCTCCTACAATGAGCAGTTCTTC.

The rearrangement links TRBV10-3 to TRBJ2-1; 8 nucleotides agree with TRBD1. The J segment lost 10 bases and the V segment lost 6 bases, leaving 17 bases of the junction unmatched. This CDR3 has 16 residues. Germline V lookup: CDR1 ENHRY, CDR2 SYGVKD. The CDR3, as DNA: TGTGCCATCAGCGGCGAACCGGGACAGGTCCAAGTAGAGCAGTTCTTC. Protein sequence: CAISGEPGQVQVEQFF.

The chain has TRBV6-2 or TRBV6-3 and TRBJ2-7; 7 bases agree with TRBD1. This CDR3 spans 13 amino acids. In germline, CDR1 is MNHEY, CDR2 SVGEGT. V lost 1 base, J lost 7 bases, and 4 bases stayed unmatched. As DNA, the CDR3 is TGTGCCAGCAGTTACTGGGACAGCGGTGAGCAGTACTTC. This translates into CASSYWDSGEQYF.

The chain couples TRBV13 to TRBJ2-1; 12 bases are shared with TRBD2. Germline CDR1 is PRHDT and CDR2 is FYEKMQ (reference sequence). J lost 5 bases, V lost 5 bases, and 4 bases had no gene match. The CDR3 loop spans 15 amino acids. The CDR3 sequence is CASSPRLAGDNEQFF. CDR3 nucleotide sequence: TGTGCCAGCAGCCCTCGACTAGCGGGGGACAATGAGCAGTTCTTC.

V gene TRBV6-2 or TRBV6-3 combines with J gene TRBJ1-2; D remains unclear. The CDR3 covers 12 residues. The V gene lost 7 bases and the J gene lost 7 bases, with 13 bases spanning the gap. Germline CDR1 and CDR2: MNHEY and SVGEGT. The CDR3 region has the DNA TGTGCCAGCACCCCGGTAGCGGGTGGCTACACCTTC. It encodes CASTPVAGGYTF.

The genes are TRBV7-3 and TRBJ1-1; D is ambiguous. CDR1 SGHTA and CDR2 FQGTGA come from the germline V gene. The length of the CDR3 is 15 residues. V lost 5 bases and J 1 base, leaving 14 bases between the germline ends. The CDR3 loop reads CASSRNSAGNTEAFF. The DNA of the CDR3 is TGTGCCAGCAGCCGCAATTCTGCGGGGAACACTGAAGCTTTCTTT. The variable domain in full, with the rest retrieved from reference TRBV7-3 and TRBJ1-1, is GAGVSQTPSNKVTEKGKYVELRCDPISGHTALYWYRQSLGQGPEFLIYFQGTGAADDSGLPNDRFFAVRPEGSVSTLKIQRTERGDSAVYLCASSRNSAGNTEAFFGQGTRLTVV.